This T cell receptor beta chain was sequenced in a study of CD8 T cells in ankylosing spondylitis. Overall study results and limits: As for the disease-linked clones, they showed a CD8+ phenotype and occurred at relatively low frequencies in peripheral blood. What appeared characteristic of ankylosing spondylitis blood was a TCR beta motif of seven to nine highly homologous variants.

CDR1 DFQATT and CDR2 SNEGSKA come from the germline V gene (reference sequence). CDR3 size: 12 residues. V shed 5 bases and J shed 5 bases, with 12 bases lying between them. 5'-RACE, quantitative and with molecular barcodes, yielded the TCR beta libraries. MiXCR, applied by TCRdb to the 5' RACE reads, yields one record per CDR3 protein. The repertoire holds 470,000 or so distinct CDR3 sequences, with more than 25% as singletons. In this sample, this clonotype turned up many times. Its specificity is unknown. The source of this sequence is a male donor with ankylosing spondylitis. This rearrangement joins TRBV20-1 to TRBJ1-1, with unresolved D. Sequencing was carried out using blood, either unsorted or a sorted T cell fraction (not recorded which). The CDR3 sequence is CSADADATEAFF. The CDR3 coding sequence is TGCAGTGCTGACGCAGACGCGACTGAAGCTTTCTTT.